Given below is one T cell receptor (beta chain) in context. This CDR3 contains 14 residues. The J segment lost 5 bases and the V segment lost 5 bases, leaving 5 bases of the junction unmatched. The germline CDR1 and CDR2 sequences are MNHEY and SMNVEV (reference sequence). The record originates from a study of blood T cell repertoires in COVID-19. In the original analysis: Nucleated cell number was recorded as an estimate derived from reference gene primer amplification. Profiled with immunoSEQ multiplex PCR; TCRdb holds only in-frame clones, not every one. V, J and clone size are those of that table, while D and trimming were read from the DNA. The profile shows about 310,000 clones, around 87% of them singletons.

Sequencing was performed on peripheral blood. The clonotype originates from a woman between 45 and 60 years old who had recovered from COVID-19. The genes are TRBV27 and TRBJ1-2, with TRBD1 matching over 10 bases. The CDR3 here is CASSPGTGVYGYTF. Here the CDR3 DNA reads TGTGCCAGCAGTCCTGGGACAGGGGTGTATGGCTACACCTTC.